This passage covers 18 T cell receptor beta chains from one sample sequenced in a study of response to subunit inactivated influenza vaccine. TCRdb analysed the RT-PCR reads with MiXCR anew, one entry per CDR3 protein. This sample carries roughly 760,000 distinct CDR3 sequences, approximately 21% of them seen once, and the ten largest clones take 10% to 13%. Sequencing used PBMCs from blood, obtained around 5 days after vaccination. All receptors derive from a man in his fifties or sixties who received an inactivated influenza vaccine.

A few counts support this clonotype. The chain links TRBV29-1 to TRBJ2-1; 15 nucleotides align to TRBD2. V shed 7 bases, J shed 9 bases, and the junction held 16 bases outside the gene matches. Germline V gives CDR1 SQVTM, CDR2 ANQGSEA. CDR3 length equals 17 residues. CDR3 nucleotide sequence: TGCAGCGCTCGGACTAGCGGGAGGGCCATTCTAGGCGGTGAGCAGTTCTTC. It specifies CSARTSGRAILGGEQFF.

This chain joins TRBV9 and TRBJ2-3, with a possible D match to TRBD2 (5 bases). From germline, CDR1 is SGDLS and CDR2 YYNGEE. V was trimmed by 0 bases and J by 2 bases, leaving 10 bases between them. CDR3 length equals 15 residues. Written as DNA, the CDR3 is TGTGCCAGCAGCGTAGGTCCGGGATCCACAGATACGCAGTATTTT. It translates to CASSVGPGSTDTQYF.

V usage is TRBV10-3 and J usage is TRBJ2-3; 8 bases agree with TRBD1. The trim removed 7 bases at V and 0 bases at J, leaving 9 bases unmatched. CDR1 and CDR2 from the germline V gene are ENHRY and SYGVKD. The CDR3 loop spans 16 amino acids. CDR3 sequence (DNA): TGTGCCATCACGGATTCGGGACAGGCGAGCACAGATACGCAGTATTTT. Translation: CAITDSGQASTDTQYF.

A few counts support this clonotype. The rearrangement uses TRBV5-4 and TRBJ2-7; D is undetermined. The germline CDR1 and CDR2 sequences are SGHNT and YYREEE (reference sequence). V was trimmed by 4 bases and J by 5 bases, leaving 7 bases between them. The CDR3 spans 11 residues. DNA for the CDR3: TGTGCCAGCAGCGCAAACGACGAGCAGTACTTC. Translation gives CASSANDEQYF.

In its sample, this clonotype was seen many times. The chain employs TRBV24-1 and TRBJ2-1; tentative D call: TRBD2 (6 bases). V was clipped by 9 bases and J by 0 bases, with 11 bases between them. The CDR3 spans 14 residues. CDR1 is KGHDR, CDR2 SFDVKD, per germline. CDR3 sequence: CATSDGSSYNEQFF. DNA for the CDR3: TGTGCCACCTCCGACGGGAGCTCCTACAATGAGCAGTTCTTC.

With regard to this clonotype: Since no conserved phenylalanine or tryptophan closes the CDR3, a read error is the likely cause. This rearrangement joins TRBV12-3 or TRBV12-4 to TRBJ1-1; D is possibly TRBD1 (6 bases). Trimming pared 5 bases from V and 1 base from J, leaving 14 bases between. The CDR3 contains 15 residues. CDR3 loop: CASSRPGTTNTEAFS. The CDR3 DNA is TGTGCCAGCAGTCGACCCGGGACAACGAACACTGAAGCTTTCTCT.

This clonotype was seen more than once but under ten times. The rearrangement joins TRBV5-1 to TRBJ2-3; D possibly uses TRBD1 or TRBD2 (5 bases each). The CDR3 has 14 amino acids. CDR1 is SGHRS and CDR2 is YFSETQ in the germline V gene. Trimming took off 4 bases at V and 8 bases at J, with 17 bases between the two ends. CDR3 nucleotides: TGCGCCAGCAGCCCCCGGGACGGCGGACGTACGCAGTATTTT. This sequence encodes CASSPRDGGRTQYF.

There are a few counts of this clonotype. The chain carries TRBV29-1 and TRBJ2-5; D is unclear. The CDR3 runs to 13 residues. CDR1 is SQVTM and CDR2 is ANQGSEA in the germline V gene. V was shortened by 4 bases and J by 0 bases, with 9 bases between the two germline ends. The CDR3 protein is CSVGPLYQETQYF. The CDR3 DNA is TGCAGCGTTGGACCGCTGTACCAAGAGACCCAGTACTTC. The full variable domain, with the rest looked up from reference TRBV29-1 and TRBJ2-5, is SAVISQKPSRDICQRGTSLTIQCQVDSQVTMMFWYRQQPGQSLTLIATANQGSEATYESGFVIDKFPISRPNLTFSTLTVSNMSPEDSSIYLCSVGPLYQETQYFGPGTRLLVL.

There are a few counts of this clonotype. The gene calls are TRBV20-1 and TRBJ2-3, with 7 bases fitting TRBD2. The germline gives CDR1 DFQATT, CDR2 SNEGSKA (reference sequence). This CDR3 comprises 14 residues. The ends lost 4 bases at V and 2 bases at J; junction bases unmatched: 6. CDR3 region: CSAIGREPTDTQYF. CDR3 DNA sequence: TGCAGTGCTATTGGGAGGGAACCCACAGATACGCAGTATTTT.

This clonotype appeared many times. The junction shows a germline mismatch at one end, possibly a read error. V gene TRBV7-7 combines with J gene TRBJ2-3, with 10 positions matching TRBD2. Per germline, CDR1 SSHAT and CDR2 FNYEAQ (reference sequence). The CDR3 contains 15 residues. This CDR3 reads CASSSGTSGTDTQYF. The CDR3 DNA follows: TGTGCTAGCAGCTCCGGGACTAGCGGCACAGATACGCAGTATTTT.

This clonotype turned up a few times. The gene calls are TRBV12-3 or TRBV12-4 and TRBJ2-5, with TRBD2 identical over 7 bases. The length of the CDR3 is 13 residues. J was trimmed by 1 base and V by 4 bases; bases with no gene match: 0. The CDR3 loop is CASSWGGQETQYF. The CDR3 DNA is TGTGCCAGCAGTTGGGGGGGCCAAGAGACCCAGTACTTC.

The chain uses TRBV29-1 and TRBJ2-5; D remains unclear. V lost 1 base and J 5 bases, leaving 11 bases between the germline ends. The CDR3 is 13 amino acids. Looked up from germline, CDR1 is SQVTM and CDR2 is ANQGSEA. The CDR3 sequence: CSVEGAVEETQYF. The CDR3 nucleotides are TGCAGCGTTGAAGGGGCAGTTGAGGAGACCCAGTACTTC. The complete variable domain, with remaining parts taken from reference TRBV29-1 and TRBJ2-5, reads SAVISQKPSRDICQRGTSLTIQCQVDSQVTMMFWYRQQPGQSLTLIATANQGSEATYESGFVIDKFPISRPNLTFSTLTVSNMSPEDSSIYLCSVEGAVEETQYFGPGTRLLVL.

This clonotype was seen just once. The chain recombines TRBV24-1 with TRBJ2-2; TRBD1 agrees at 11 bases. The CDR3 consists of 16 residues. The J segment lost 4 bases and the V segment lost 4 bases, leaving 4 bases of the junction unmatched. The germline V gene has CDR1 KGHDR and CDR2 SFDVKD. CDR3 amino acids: CATSDTGTGGTGELFF. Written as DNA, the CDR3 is TGTGCCACCAGTGACACCGGGACAGGGGGCACCGGGGAGCTGTTTTTT.

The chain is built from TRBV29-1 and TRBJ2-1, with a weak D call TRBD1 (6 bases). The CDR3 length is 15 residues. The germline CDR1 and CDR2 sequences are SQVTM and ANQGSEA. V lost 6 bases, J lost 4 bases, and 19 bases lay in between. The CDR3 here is CSVDPSRGQYNEQFF. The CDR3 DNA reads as TGCAGCGTCGACCCTAGCAGGGGTCAATACAATGAGCAGTTCTTC.

CDR3 protein: CSASSGWEKLFF. The CDR3 DNA reads TGCAGTGCTAGCTCCGGGTGGGAAAAACTGTTTTTT. The chain combines TRBV20-1 with TRBJ1-4; no definite D call. This CDR3 has 12 amino acids. V gave up 3 bases and J gave up 8 bases, with 10 bases separating them. Germline loops: CDR1 DFQATT, CDR2 SNEGSKA (reference sequence).

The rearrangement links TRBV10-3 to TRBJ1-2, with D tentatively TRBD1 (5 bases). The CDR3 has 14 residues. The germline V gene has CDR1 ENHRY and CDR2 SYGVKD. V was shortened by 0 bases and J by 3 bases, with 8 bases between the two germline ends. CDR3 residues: CAISESQGHYGYTF. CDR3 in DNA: TGTGCCATCAGTGAGTCTCAGGGTCACTATGGCTACACCTTC.

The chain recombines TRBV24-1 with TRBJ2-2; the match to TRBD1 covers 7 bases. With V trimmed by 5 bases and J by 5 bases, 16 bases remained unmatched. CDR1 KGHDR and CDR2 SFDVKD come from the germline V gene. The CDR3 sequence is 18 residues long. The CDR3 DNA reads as TGTGCCACCAGTGCGCTTCCAGGTGGGGGACAGAGGACCGGGGAGCTGTTTTTT. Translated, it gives CATSALPGGGQRTGELFF.

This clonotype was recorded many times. The CDR3 DNA reads TGCAGTGCTAGAGACGGCACTGAAGCTTTCTTT. The encoded protein is CSARDGTEAFF. The genes are TRBV20-1 and TRBJ1-1; no clear D. CDR1 and CDR2 (germline): DFQATT, SNEGSKA (reference sequence). V dropped 0 bases and J dropped 4 bases, with 3 bases sitting between them. This CDR3 contains 11 residues.